Below are 25 T cell receptor beta chains sequenced from a single sample in a study of CD8 T cells in ankylosing spondylitis. Study results and caveats: Among TCR beta sequences, a motif of fewer than 10 highly homologous variants appeared characteristic of ankylosing spondylitis blood.

Their specific antigens are unknown. TCRdb re-called the 5' RACE reads through MiXCR, storing one row per CDR3 protein. This sample has about 390,000 distinct CDR3 sequences; 20% to 25% occur once, and the top ten carry around 16%. Sequencing was performed on blood, either unsorted or a sorted T cell fraction (not recorded which). All receptors come from a male donor with ankylosing spondylitis.

The chain links TRBV5-1 to TRBJ2-1, with 8 positions matching TRBD2. The CDR3 is made up of 15 amino acids. Germline loops: CDR1 SGHRS, CDR2 YFSETQ. Trimming cost V 0 bases and J 6 bases; bases outside gene matches: 5. CDR3 sequence (DNA): TGCGCCAGCAGCTTGGACAGGACTAGCTTCAATGAGCAGTTCTTC. It encodes CASSLDRTSFNEQFF.

The chain uses TRBV5-1 and TRBJ2-3, with 9 bases that match TRBD1. The V and J ends lost 6 bases and 3 bases, in that order; junction bases with no gene match: 11. Germline-derived CDR1 and CDR2 are SGHRS and YFSETQ. The CDR3 extends over 16 amino acids. The CDR3 is CASKPETGGITDTQYF. The CDR3 nucleotides read TGCGCCAGCAAACCGGAGACAGGGGGTATAACAGATACGCAGTATTTT. Combining the CDR3 with reference TRBV5-1 and TRBJ2-3 gives the whole variable domain KAGVTQTPRYLIKTRGQQVTLSCSPISGHRSVSWYQQTPGQGLQFLFEYFSETQRNKGNFPGRFSGRQFSNSRSEMNVSTLELGDSALYLCASKPETGGITDTQYFGPGTRLTVL.

This clonotype appeared a few times. The chain couples TRBV20-1 to TRBJ2-1; no clear D gene. The germline gives CDR1 DFQATT, CDR2 SNEGSKA (reference sequence). This CDR3 has 13 residues. V dropped 6 bases and J dropped 4 bases, with 13 bases sitting between them. CDR3 residues: CSATPDPYNEQFF. The CDR3 bases are TGCAGTGCGACCCCGGACCCATACAATGAGCAGTTCTTC.

This clonotype was counted between two and nine times. This sequence joins TRBV24-1 and TRBJ2-1; possibly TRBD2 for D (6 bases). The CDR3 length is 14 residues. V was clipped by 3 bases and J by 15 bases, with 20 bases between them. Looked up from germline, CDR1 is KGHDR and CDR2 is SFDVKD. The CDR3 DNA reads as TGTGCCACCAGTGATGCGCAGGACTATATGGGGGTGTTCTTC. It encodes CATSDAQDYMGVFF.

V gene TRBV20-1 combines with J gene TRBJ2-5, with TRBD2 as a possible D gene (6 bases). CDR1 and CDR2 (germline): DFQATT, SNEGSKA (reference sequence). There are 13 residues in the CDR3. V dropped 3 bases and J dropped 4 bases, with 12 bases sitting between them. The CDR3 sequence: CSARPTGRETQYF. As DNA, the CDR3 is TGCAGTGCTAGGCCAACCGGGAGAGAGACCCAGTACTTC.

In its sample, this clonotype was seen a few times. The chain couples TRBV4-2 to TRBJ2-5, with D possibly TRBD1 on 7 matching bases. CDR1 and CDR2 (germline): LGHNA, YNFKEQ. This CDR3 comprises 16 residues. V lost 4 bases, J lost 5 bases, and 20 bases lay in between. The CDR3 loop is CASSPRGTEREETQYF. The DNA of the CDR3 is TGTGCCAGCAGCCCACGCGGGACAGAAAGGGAGGAGACCCAGTACTTC.

This clonotype was seen a few times. The chain couples TRBV29-1 to TRBJ1-2; a weak D match, TRBD1 (6 bases). CDR1 is SQVTM and CDR2 is ANQGSEA in the germline V gene. Trimming removed 4 bases at V and 4 bases at J, with 16 bases between. The CDR3 spans 14 residues. The CDR3 bases are TGCAGCGTTGTGGACAGTCAAGAGGGCTATGGCTACACCTTC. This sequence encodes CSVVDSQEGYGYTF.

At least ten counts were recorded for this clonotype. The chain joins TRBV20-1 to TRBJ2-1; TRBD2 might be the D (6 bases). The CDR3 spans 14 residues. Germline lookup yields CDR1 DFQATT and CDR2 SNEGSKA (reference sequence). The V gene lost 7 bases and the J gene lost 2 bases, with 15 bases spanning the gap. Here the CDR3 reads CSGGGGSTYNEQFF. The CDR3, as DNA: TGCAGTGGAGGCGGAGGGAGCACCTACAATGAGCAGTTCTTC.

This clonotype was detected only a few times. The V and J genes are TRBV6-1 and TRBJ2-3; 11 bases agree with TRBD2. The length of the CDR3 is 17 residues. With 1 base clipped from V and 2 bases from J, the junction kept 5 bases outside the gene matches. Germline values: CDR1 MNHNS, CDR2 SASEGT. This CDR3 reads CASSEGLAGIFTDTQYF. Here the CDR3 DNA reads TGTGCCAGCAGTGAAGGACTAGCGGGAATATTCACAGATACGCAGTATTTT.

CDR3 bases: TGTGCCAGCAACAGCCAGGGGGGGGCCAACTATGGCTACACCTTC. This sequence encodes CASNSQGGANYGYTF. This chain uses TRBV7-9 with TRBJ1-2; 7 bases map to TRBD1. Trimming at V came to 7 bases and at J to 2 bases, leaving 10 bases not matched to a gene. Germline V CDR1 and CDR2: SEHNR, FQNEAQ (reference sequence). The CDR3 sequence is 15 residues long.

The J gene is TRBJ2-1, the V gene TRBV5-1, with 9 bases that match TRBD2. The CDR3 consists of 15 residues. The germline V gene encodes CDR1 SGHRS and CDR2 YFSETQ. J was trimmed by 4 bases and V by 4 bases; bases with no gene match: 6. The CDR3 DNA reads as TGCGCCAGCAGCATTGGTAGCGGGAGATACAATGAGCAGTTCTTC. Encoded protein: CASSIGSGRYNEQFF.

This clonotype was seen more than once but under ten times. The chain combines TRBV5-5 with TRBJ2-6, with 7 bases that match TRBD1. J lost 2 bases, V lost 6 bases, and 11 bases had no gene match. Germline V gene sequence: CDR1 SGHKS, CDR2 YYEKEE (reference sequence). CDR3 length: 17 residues. CDR3 protein: CASTDDRALAGANVLTF. The CDR3 nucleotides read TGTGCCAGCACTGACGACAGGGCCCTCGCTGGGGCCAACGTCCTGACTTTC. Based on the CDR3 plus reference TRBV5-5 and TRBJ2-6, the full variable domain is DAGVTQSPTHLIKTRGQQVTLRCSPISGHKSVSWYQQVLGQGPQFIFQYYEKEERGRGNFPDRFSARQFPNYSSELNVNALLLGDSALYLCASTDDRALAGANVLTFGAGSRLTVL.

J is TRBJ2-2 and V is TRBV10-3; TRBD2 is a possible D gene (5 bases). The CDR3 is 14 amino acids. Trimming pared 2 bases from V and 2 bases from J, leaving 6 bases between. Germline V gene data show CDR1 as ENHRY and CDR2 as SYGVKD. The CDR3 region has the DNA TGTGCCATCAGTGAGCGGGGTAACACCGGGGAGCTGTTTTTT. Residues: CAISERGNTGELFF.

This clonotype has a handful of counts. CDR3 coding DNA: TGTGCCAGCAGCTTAATGGGACAGGGGCCTCAGCCCCAGCATTTT. Translating it yields CASSLMGQGPQPQHF. The chain joins TRBV7-9 to TRBJ1-5; 10 positions match TRBD1. The V and J ends lost 2 bases and 6 bases, in that order; junction bases with no gene match: 4. CDR1 is SEHNR, CDR2 FQNEAQ, per germline (reference sequence). This CDR3 spans 15 amino acids.

The chain joins TRBV20-1 to TRBJ2-3, with D unresolved. CDR3 size: 14 residues. CDR1 is DFQATT, CDR2 SNEGSKA, per germline (reference sequence). V was pared by 3 bases and J by 2 bases, with 12 bases between. CDR3 nucleotide sequence: TGCAGTGCTAGCCCGAACCTTTTCACAGATACGCAGTATTTT. It translates to CSASPNLFTDTQYF.

This clonotype was counted only a few times. The CDR3 region is CASSRLAGGQETQYF. For the CDR3, the DNA is TGTGCCAGCAGTAGACTAGCGGGAGGACAAGAGACCCAGTACTTC. This chain joins TRBV6-1 and TRBJ2-5, with TRBD2 identical over 13 bases. Trimming cost V 5 bases and J 2 bases; bases outside gene matches: 2. CDR1 and CDR2 from the germline V gene are MNHNS and SASEGT. This CDR3 comprises 15 residues.

This clonotype was counted between two and nine times. The rearrangement joins TRBV27 to TRBJ2-1; a weak D match, TRBD2 (7 bases). From germline, CDR1 is MNHEY and CDR2 SMNVEV (reference sequence). The length of the CDR3 is 15 residues. Deletions cut 5 bases from V and 7 bases from J, with 18 bases between. The CDR3, as DNA: TGTGCCAGCAGTAAACGTGGGGGGGGCCTAAATGAGCAGTTCTTC. It encodes CASSKRGGGLNEQFF.

The CDR3 DNA follows: TGTGCCAGTAGTGCCCTACAGGGCTCCTACGAGCAGTACTTC. This encodes CASSALQGSYEQYF. The chain recombines TRBV19 with TRBJ2-7; TRBD1 is a possible D gene (6 bases). The CDR3 is 14 amino acids. CDR1 and CDR2 from the germline V gene are LNHDA and SQIVND (reference sequence). V was pared by 5 bases and J by 0 bases, with 11 bases between.

The gene calls are TRBV19 and TRBJ1-2; D is undetermined. The CDR3 has 15 residues. Germline V gene lookup returns CDR1 LNHDA and CDR2 SQIVND (reference sequence). V lost 7 bases and J lost 5, with 20 bases in between. CDR3 sequence reads: CASTGPSRLRYGYTF. For the CDR3, the DNA is TGTGCCAGTACTGGACCTAGCAGGCTTCGGTATGGCTACACCTTC.

The chain combines TRBV6-2 or TRBV6-3 with TRBJ1-2; no clear D. The ends were cut back, 6 bases at V and 6 bases at J, with 11 bases in the middle. Germline-derived CDR1 and CDR2 are MNHEY and SVGEGT. The CDR3 is 12 residues long. The CDR3 spells CASSQQGNGYTF. CDR3 bases: TGTGCCAGCAGCCAACAAGGAAATGGCTACACCTTC.

The gene calls are TRBV12-3 or TRBV12-4 and TRBJ2-1; the D gene is possibly TRBD2 (6 bases). Trimming removed 0 bases from V and 3 bases from J, with 12 bases in between. CDR3 length: 16 residues. The CDR3 protein is CASSLAGSGRYNEQFF. The CDR3 DNA is TGTGCCAGCAGTTTAGCGGGTAGCGGACGCTACAATGAGCAGTTCTTC.

This clonotype was seen more than once but under ten times. V is TRBV6-1 and J is TRBJ1-5; D is unresolved. Germline V gene lookup returns CDR1 MNHNS and CDR2 SASEGT. Trimming cost V 8 bases and J 3 bases, with 11 bases left between them. CDR3 size: 13 residues. This CDR3 is CASGLELNQPQHF. The CDR3 nucleotides are TGTGCCAGCGGCCTGGAACTCAATCAGCCCCAGCATTTT.

The J gene is TRBJ1-2, the V gene TRBV7-8; no definite D call. Germline V gives CDR1 SGHVS, CDR2 FQNEAQ. CDR3 length equals 14 residues. V was trimmed by 5 bases and J by 4 bases, leaving 14 bases between them. Here the CDR3 DNA reads TGTGCCAGCAGCCTCGCCTCGTTTGGCTATGGCTACACCTTC. This codes for CASSLASFGYGYTF.

This clonotype turned up a few times. The rearrangement uses TRBV20-1 and TRBJ2-2, with D uncertain. The germline V gene has CDR1 DFQATT and CDR2 SNEGSKA (reference sequence). Trimming cost V 6 bases and J 1 base, with 9 bases left between them. This CDR3 has 13 residues. In nucleotides, the CDR3 is TGCAGTGCCCCGGTCTGGAACACCGGGGAGCTGTTTTTT. Protein product: CSAPVWNTGELFF.

The chain uses TRBV6-1 and TRBJ2-5; possible D gene TRBD2, 6 bases. The CDR3 sequence is 14 residues long. V gave up 7 bases and J gave up 5 bases, with 17 bases separating them. In germline, CDR1 is MNHNS, CDR2 SASEGT. The CDR3 bases are TGTGCCAGCACCCTTTCTGGGGGGAAGGAGACCCAGTACTTC. It translates to CASTLSGGKETQYF.